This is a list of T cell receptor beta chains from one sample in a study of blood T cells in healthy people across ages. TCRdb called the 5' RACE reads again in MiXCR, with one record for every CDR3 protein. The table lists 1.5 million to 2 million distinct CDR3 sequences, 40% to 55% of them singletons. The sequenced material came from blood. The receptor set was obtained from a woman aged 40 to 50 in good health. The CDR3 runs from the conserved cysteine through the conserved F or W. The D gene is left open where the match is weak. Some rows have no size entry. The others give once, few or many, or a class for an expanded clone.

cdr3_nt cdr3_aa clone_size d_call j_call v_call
TGCAGTGCTAGACAAACCCAGGGAGGCAATCAGCCCCAGCATTTT CSARQTQGGNQPQHF - - TRBJ1-5 TRBV20-1
TGTGCCAGCAGTCTCCGACTAGCGGGGGGGAAAAATGAGCAGTTCTTC CASSLRLAGGKNEQFF - TRBD2 TRBJ2-1 TRBV27
TGTGCCAGCAGCTTATGGGTCTCCTCAGATACGCAGTATTTT CASSLWVSSDTQYF many - TRBJ2-3 TRBV7-2
TGTGCCAGCAGAAGAGCAGGGGGTGAGACTGAAGCTTTCTTT CASRRAGGETEAFF - TRBD1 TRBJ1-1 TRBV27
TGTGCCAGCAGCTCCCGGTGGGGGTTTCGGGGGGACGCAGATACGCAGTATTTT CASSSRWGFRGDADTQYF - TRBD2 TRBJ2-3 TRBV9
TGTGCCAGCAGCGCTACGGACGGCTACGGGCAGTACTTC CASSATDGYGQYF - - TRBJ2-7 TRBV9
TGTGCCAGCAGCCGCCTAGGACAGATAGGAGGACAAGAGACCCAGTACTTC CASSRLGQIGGQETQYF few - TRBJ2-5 TRBV28
TGTGCCAGCAACGGCGGGACAGGGAATAACTATGGCTACACCTTC CASNGGTGNNYGYTF - TRBD1 TRBJ1-2 TRBV6-2/TRBV6-3
TGTGCCAGCGGGAGACAGGGATCGGATGGCTACACCTTC CASGRQGSDGYTF - TRBD1 TRBJ1-2 TRBV6-2/TRBV6-3
TGTGCCAGCAGCACAGGAGCGGGGGCCCCAGATACGCAGTATTTT CASSTGAGAPDTQYF - TRBD2 TRBJ2-3 TRBV7-9
TGTGCCAGCAGCCAAGGCGACAGGGACGCCTATGGCTACACCTTC CASSQGDRDAYGYTF - TRBD1 TRBJ1-2 TRBV3-1
TGCAGTGCTAGGGATATTGATAGCACAGATACGCAGTATTTT CSARDIDSTDTQYF - - TRBJ2-3 TRBV20-1
TGTGCCAGCAGAGAGGGCCTTACTAACTATGGCTACACCTTC CASREGLTNYGYTF - - TRBJ1-2 TRBV6-5